The source of this T cell receptor beta chain is a study of spatial heterogeneity in lung cancer. The overall study: Alpha-chain sequences were detected in numbers that were consistently lower than beta-chain sequences. A unique TCR and UMI combination showed up more than ten times in raw reads, on average.

This clonotype was counted many times. V dropped 6 bases and J dropped 4; count of bases not matched to a gene: 13. In germline, CDR1 is MNHEY, CDR2 SVGAGI. The CDR3 is 17 residues long. Noted time point: sample taken at primary tumor resection. Every TCR cDNA molecule carried a tag that served as a unique molecular identifier. TCRdb re-called the 5' RACE reads with MiXCR, one entry per CDR3 protein. The data contain 23,000 or so distinct CDR3 sequences, 7% of them singletons. The sequences come from PBMCs, collected at surgery. The clonotype comes from a male donor with early-stage non-small cell lung cancer. V gene TRBV6-5 combines with J gene TRBJ2-4; 9 positions match TRBD1. The CDR3 bases are TGTGCCAGCAGAGCCCTGTCGGGACAGGGAAGGAAAAACATTCAGTACTTC. Encoded protein: CASRALSGQGRKNIQYF.